One and the same sample provided the 14 T cell receptor beta chains below, sequenced in a study of blood T cell repertoires in COVID-19. Some clones are missing from TCRdb's copy, which holds only in-frame ones; the method was immunoSEQ multiplex PCR. The sample has about 260,000 clones; roughly nine tenths are singletons. The sample comprised peripheral blood. The receptors were gathered from a man aged 55-75 years who had recovered from COVID-19.

This rearrangement joins TRBV7-6 to TRBJ1-5, with 8 bases matching TRBD1. This CDR3 comprises 18 residues. Germline V gene lookup returns CDR1 SGHVS and CDR2 FNYEAQ. The J segment lost 3 bases and the V segment lost 1 base, leaving 11 bases of the junction unmatched. The CDR3 DNA sequence: TGTGCCAGCAGCTTAGGCAACAGGGGGAGATGGAACAATCAGCCCCAGCATTTT. It yields the protein CASSLGNRGRWNNQPQHF.

The rearrangement joins TRBV7-9 to TRBJ1-5; D is ambiguous. Trimming left V 0 bases short and J 4 bases short, with 7 bases between. Germline CDR1 SEHNR, CDR2 FQNEAQ (reference sequence). This CDR3 contains 14 residues. DNA for the CDR3: TGTGCCAGCAGCTTAGCGCTCGGGAATCAGCCCCAGCATTTT. It encodes CASSLALGNQPQHF.

The rearrangement links TRBV7-2 to TRBJ1-5; 8 nucleotides match TRBD1. The CDR3 is 15 residues long. The J segment lost 5 bases and the V segment lost 2 bases, leaving 5 bases of the junction unmatched. CDR1 and CDR2 (germline): SGHTA, FQGNSA. Here the CDR3 DNA reads TGTGCCAGCAGCTTAATAGGGACAGGAGATCAGCCCCAGCATTTT. Amino acids: CASSLIGTGDQPQHF.

The CDR3 sequence is CASTRTNSPLHF. CDR3 nucleotide sequence: TGTGCCAGCACCCGTACAAATTCACCCCTCCACTTT. The chain joins TRBV3-1 (or the pseudogene TRBV3-2) to TRBJ1-6; no reliable D call. The germline V and J ends were trimmed by 7 bases and 7 bases, with 8 bases remaining between them. The CDR3 contains 12 residues. The germline gives CDR1 LGHDT, CDR2 YNNKEL (reference sequence).

The gene calls are TRBV6-5 and TRBJ2-3, with D maybe TRBD2 (5 bases). The CDR3 totals 14 residues. Germline V gives CDR1 MNHEY, CDR2 SVGAGI. V lost 5 bases and J lost 8, with 17 bases in between. DNA for the CDR3: TGTGCCAGCAGTCCGCCCCCTAGCACCGGTACGCAGTATTTT. Amino acid sequence: CASSPPPSTGTQYF.

V and J are TRBV5-5 and TRBJ2-7, with D perhaps TRBD2 (6 bases). The CDR3 consists of 12 residues. Deletions cut 3 bases from V and 7 bases from J, with 11 bases between. Germline lookup yields CDR1 SGHKS and CDR2 YYEKEE (reference sequence). CDR3: CASSYGTWEQYF. Here the CDR3 DNA reads TGTGCCAGCAGCTACGGGACTTGGGAGCAGTACTTC.

V is TRBV18 and J is TRBJ1-6, with 8 nucleotides matching TRBD1. Germline lookup yields CDR1 KGHSH and CDR2 LQKENI. J was trimmed by 7 bases and V by 3 bases; bases with no gene match: 5. This CDR3 has 15 amino acids. The CDR3 coding sequence is TGTGCCAGCTCACCTCGGACAGGGAAAAATTCACCCCTCCACTTT. Translating gives CASSPRTGKNSPLHF.

This clone was observed a single time. This sequence joins TRBV9 and TRBJ2-5; the D gene is possibly TRBD1 (5 bases). Germline loops: CDR1 SGDLS, CDR2 YYNGEE. Trimming took off 0 bases at V and 7 bases at J, with 13 bases between the two ends. This CDR3 region has 14 residues. CDR3 coding DNA: TGTGCCAGCAGCGTAGTTGACCGAAGGGGGACCCAGTACTTC. It specifies CASSVVDRRGTQYF.

The V gene is TRBV11-2, the J gene TRBJ2-7; 8 bases are shared with TRBD1. The CDR3 is 14 residues long. Trimming removed 6 bases from V and 2 bases from J; junction bases left unmatched: 6. Germline V CDR1 and CDR2: SGHAT, FQNNGV. CDR3 nucleotides: TGTGCCAGCAGAAGACAGGGGTCCCCCTACGAGCAGTACTTC. Encoded protein: CASRRQGSPYEQYF.

V usage is TRBV6-6 and J usage is TRBJ2-7, with 7 bases that match TRBD1. The CDR3 is made up of 14 amino acids. Germline CDR1 and CDR2: MNHNY and SVGAGI (reference sequence). With V trimmed by 6 bases and J by 0 bases, 5 bases remained unmatched. The CDR3: CASSPDRSSYEQYF. The CDR3 region has the DNA TGTGCCAGCAGCCCGGACAGGTCCTCCTACGAGCAGTACTTC.

V is TRBV24-1 and J is TRBJ2-5; TRBD2 agrees at 10 bases. After removal of 5 bases from V and 2 bases from J, the junction contained 7 bases not matched to a gene. The CDR3 has 16 amino acids. Germline CDR1 KGHDR, CDR2 SFDVKD. CDR3 residues: CATSVGVLAGQETQYF. In nucleotides, the CDR3 is TGTGCCACCAGTGTGGGGGTACTAGCGGGACAAGAGACCCAGTACTTC.

The chain links TRBV2 to TRBJ1-1; TRBD1 agrees at 8 bases. The germline V gene encodes CDR1 SNHLY and CDR2 FYNNEI. The CDR3 is made up of 16 amino acids. The junction had 9 bases not matched to a gene; V was cut back by 6 bases and J by 0 bases. CDR3 DNA sequence: TGTGCCAGCAGAAGACAGGGGTTGTCCATGAACACTGAAGCTTTCTTT. It encodes CASRRQGLSMNTEAFF.

The genes are TRBV19 and TRBJ1-1, with D possibly matching TRBD1 (6 bases). Between the trimmed V and J ends, which lost 11 bases and 1 base, there was a span of 14 bases. The CDR3 is 13 residues long. Germline V gives CDR1 LNHDA, CDR2 SQIVND (reference sequence). CDR3 protein: CASRVGANTEAFF. CDR3 in DNA: TGTGCCTCCCGGGTGGGGGCGAACACTGAAGCTTTCTTT.

The chain employs TRBV10-3 and TRBJ1-1; TRBD1 agrees at 7 bases. This CDR3 has 13 amino acids. Losses at the gene ends were 7 bases for V and 5 bases for J; bases not matched to a gene: 7. CDR1 ENHRY and CDR2 SYGVKD come from the germline V gene. In DNA form, the CDR3 reads TGTGCCATCAATCCAGGGGGGACGACTGAAGCTTTCTTT. Protein product: CAINPGGTTEAFF.